This T cell receptor beta chain comes out of a study of T-cell reconstitution after alpha-beta-depleted transplantation in children. Unique molecular identifiers featured in how the TCRbeta library was prepared. TCRdb independently ran MiXCR on the PCR reads; one entry per CDR3 protein. The sample has some 390,000 distinct CDR3 sequences; roughly 21% are singletons. V was clipped by 4 bases and J by 6 bases; unmatched bases: 5. CDR1 and CDR2 (germline): SGHTA, FQGTGA. The CDR3 is 13 residues long. The clonotype comes from a human donor who donated a stem cell graft to a child with acute myeloid leukemia. The chain employs TRBV7-3 and TRBJ2-7; 8 nucleotides match TRBD2. Sequences were derived from PBMCs from the stem cell graft donor, sampled from the stem cell graft. In DNA form, the CDR3 reads TGTGCCAGCAGCTCCTTAGCGGGAAGCGAGCAGTACTTC. It is translated as CASSSLAGSEQYF. Together with reference TRBV7-3 and TRBJ2-7, the CDR3 gives the full variable domain: GAGVSQTPSNKVTEKGKYVELRCDPISGHTALYWYRQSLGQGPEFLIYFQGTGAADDSGLPNDRFFAVRPEGSVSTLKIQRTERGDSAVYLCASSSLAGSEQYFGPGTRLTVT.